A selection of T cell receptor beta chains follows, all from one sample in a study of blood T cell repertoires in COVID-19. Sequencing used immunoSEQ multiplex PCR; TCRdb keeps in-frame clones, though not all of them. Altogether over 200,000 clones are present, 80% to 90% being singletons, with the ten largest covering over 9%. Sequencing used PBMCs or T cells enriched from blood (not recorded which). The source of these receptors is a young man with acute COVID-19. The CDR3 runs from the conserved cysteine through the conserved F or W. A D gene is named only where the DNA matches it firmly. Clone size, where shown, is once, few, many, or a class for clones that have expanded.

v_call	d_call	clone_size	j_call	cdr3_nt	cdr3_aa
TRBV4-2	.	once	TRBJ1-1	TGTGCCAGCAGCCAAGATCCCAGGGGCCGGACTGAAGCTTTCTTT	CASSQDPRGRTEAFF
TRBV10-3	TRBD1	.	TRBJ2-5	TGTGCCATCAGTCGGGACAGTCAAGAGACCCAGTACTTC	CAISRDSQETQYF
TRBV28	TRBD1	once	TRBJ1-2	TGTGCCAGCAGCGTTACCGGGACAGCCTATGGCTACACCTTC	CASSVTGTAYGYTF
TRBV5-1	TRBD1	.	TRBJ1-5	TGCGCCAGCAGCCCGCGACAGGGGGCAAGCCCCCAGCATTTT	CASSPRQGASPQHF
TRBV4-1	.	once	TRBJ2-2	TGCGCCAGCAGCCAAGTCCCGCGAGGGAGGAAGTCCGGGGAGCTGTTTTTT	CASSQVPRGRKSGELFF
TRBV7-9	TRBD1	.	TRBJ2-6	TGTGCCAGCAGCGAACGGGACAGGGGGCCTCCTGGGGCCAACGTCCTGACTTTC	CASSERDRGPPGANVLTF
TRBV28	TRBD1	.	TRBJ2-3	TGTGCCAGCAGCCAGGGGGAACCTAGCACAGATACGCAGTATTTT	CASSQGEPSTDTQYF
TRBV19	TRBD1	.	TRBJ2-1	TGTGCCACCTCTACGGACAGGGGAAACAATGAGCAGTTCTTC	CATSTDRGNNEQFF
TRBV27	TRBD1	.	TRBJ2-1	TGTGCCAGCAGCATCCGGGACAGCCTGTACAATGAGCAGTTCTTC	CASSIRDSLYNEQFF
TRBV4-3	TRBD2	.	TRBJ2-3	TGCGCCAGTCGGGCGGGACTAGCGTCCAGGGATACGCAGTATTTT	CASRAGLASRDTQYF
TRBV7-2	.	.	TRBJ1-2	TGTGCCAGCAGCCACGGGTCCGGAGGCTATGGCTACACCTTC	CASSHGSGGYGYTF
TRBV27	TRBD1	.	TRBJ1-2	TGTGCCAGCAGTTTAACATACCCGGGACAGGGCTATGGCTACACCTTC	CASSLTYPGQGYGYTF
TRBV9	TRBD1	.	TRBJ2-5	TGTGCCAGCAGCGTCCAGGGGGCTGAGACCCAGTACTTC	CASSVQGAETQYF
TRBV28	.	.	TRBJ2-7	TGTGCCAGCAGTTTTTGCGCATCCAATTACGAGCAGTACTTC	CASSFCASNYEQYF
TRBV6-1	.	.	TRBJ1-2	TGTGCCAGCAGTGAAATTGGGGCGGGAAACTATGGCTACACCTTC	CASSEIGAGNYGYTF
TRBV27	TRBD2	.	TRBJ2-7	TGTGCCAGCAGTTCCATCCAGCGGGAGGCGTACGAGCAGTACTTC	CASSSIQREAYEQYF
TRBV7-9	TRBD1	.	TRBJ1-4	TGTGCCAGCAGCGGACAGGGGGCTAATGAAAAACTGTTTTTT	CASSGQGANEKLFF
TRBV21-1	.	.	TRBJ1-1	TGTGCCAGCGGGCAACACCACCCCGCGACAGAGTTGAACACTGAAGCTTTCTTT	CASGQHHPATELNTEAFF
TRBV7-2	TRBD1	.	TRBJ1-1	TGTGCCAGCAGCTTTACAGGGGATACTGAAGCTTTCTTT	CASSFTGDTEAFF
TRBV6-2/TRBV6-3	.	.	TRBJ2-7	TGTGCCAGCAGCCTCGGGACTTGGCCTCCCTACGAGCAGTACTTC	CASSLGTWPPYEQYF
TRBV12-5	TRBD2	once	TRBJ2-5	TGTGCTAGTGGACCCGGGACTAGCGGGAGAGCGGAGACCCAGTACTTC	CASGPGTSGRAETQYF
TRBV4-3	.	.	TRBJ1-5	TGCGCCAGCAGCCAAGAGGCAAGTAGCAATCAGCCCCAGCATTTT	CASSQEASSNQPQHF
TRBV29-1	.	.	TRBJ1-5	TGCAGCGTCCCGGGACTGGGATTCAATCAGCCCCAGCATTTT	CSVPGLGFNQPQHF